This TCR beta chain was found in a study of T cell responses to AZD1222 COVID-19 vaccine. Overall study: Investigators merged groups given second doses at roughly 4 or roughly 12 weeks.

TCRdb's copy holds only in-frame clones and misses some; the assay was immunoSEQ multiplex PCR. Here the sample spans about 120,000 clones, about 91% being singletons. Notes on the study in general: White British donors predominated, females outnumbered males, and clonal diversity was possibly underestimated. Nearly half of spike-specific TCRs reportedly target variant regions that are unmutated in the B.1.351 and B.1.1.7 variants. Spike-wide vaccine-associated CD4 TCRs dominated at 160-218 and 743-854.

On this clone: What it binds is unknown.

This receptor was taken from an adult in good health. Sequenced here: peripheral blood, sampled on day 0 of AZD1222 vaccination.

For the CDR3, the DNA is TGTGCCAGCAGCTCTACACCGGCTGGTGGTGGCTACACCTTC. Translating it yields CASSSTPAGGGYTF. This chain joins TRBV3-1 (or the pseudogene TRBV3-2) and TRBJ1-2; no clear D. The CDR3 is 14 residues long. Germline CDR1 is LGHDT and CDR2 is YNNKEL (reference sequence). The ends were cut back, 5 bases at V and 7 bases at J, with 17 bases in the middle.